The rows below give T cell receptor beta chains drawn from one sample of a study of PD-1 blockade in classical Hodgkin lymphoma. Sequenced by immunoSEQ multiplex PCR; TCRdb stores in-frame clones only, minus some. The table has over 6,500 clones, 70% to 80% seen once. The starting material was peripheral blood mononuclear cells (PBMCs), obtained before the second cycle of nivolumab. These receptors were obtained from a human donor with classical Hodgkin lymphoma. CDR3s include the opening cysteine and the closing phenylalanine or tryptophan. A D gene is named only where the DNA matches it firmly. Not all rows give a size; the values are once, few, many and, for expanded clones, a class.

D gene,clone size,J gene,V gene,CDR3 DNA,CDR3 protein
.,.,TRBJ1-1,TRBV7-9,TGTGCCAGCAGCTTAGCGCAGGTATGGGGGACTGAAGCTTTCTTT,CASSLAQVWGTEAFF
TRBD1,once,TRBJ2-7,TRBV27,TGTGCCAGCAGTCCGGCAGGACAGGGTTTATACGAGCAGTACTTC,CASSPAGQGLYEQYF
TRBD2,.,TRBJ2-5,TRBV5-1,TGCGCCAGCAGCTGGGCGGGGACTAGCGGGAGTGGGACCCAGTACTTC,CASSWAGTSGSGTQYF
.,.,TRBJ2-1,TRBV5-8,TGTGCCAGCCCCAACCCCTCTTCACAGGTCACCTACAATGAGCAGTTCTTC,CASPNPSSQVTYNEQFF
.,few,TRBJ2-1,TRBV20-1,TGCAGTGCCCAGACGCTGGGTGAGCAGTTCTTC,CSAQTLGEQFF
.,.,TRBJ2-3,TRBV7-8,TGTGCCAGCAGCTATGGGGAACGCACAGATACGCAGTATTTT,CASSYGERTDTQYF
.,.,TRBJ1-1,TRBV6-5,TGTGCCAGCAGTTACTCGGTTGGGGGGCAGGACACTGAAGCTTTCTTT,CASSYSVGGQDTEAFF
.,.,TRBJ2-5,TRBV23-1,TGCGCCAGCAGTCAACTGTGGCGGAAGGGAGAGACCCAGTACTTC,CASSQLWRKGETQYF
.,.,TRBJ1-1,TRBV11-1,TGTGCCAGCACTGATCTTGGGGCTGAAGCTTTCTTT,CASTDLGAEAFF
TRBD2,once,TRBJ2-1,TRBV5-4,TGTGCCAGCAGCTTGGGTGGACTAGCGGCAATCAATGAGCAGTTCTTC,CASSLGGLAAINEQFF
.,.,TRBJ2-7,TRBV10-1,TGCGCCAGCAGCCGGACGAAATTAAGGTACGAGCAGTACTTC,CASSRTKLRYEQYF
.,few,TRBJ2-1,TRBV9,TGTGCCAGCAGCGTATTCGGGGGTGTGAATGAGCAGTTCTTC,CASSVFGGVNEQFF
.,.,TRBJ2-7,TRBV28,TGTGCCAGCAGTCCGACTTGGGAGCAGTACTTC,CASSPTWEQYF
TRBD2,few,TRBJ2-5,TRBV5-6,TGTGCCAGCAGCTTGGGACTAGCGGGACAAGAGACCCAGTACTTC,CASSLGLAGQETQYF
TRBD2,.,TRBJ2-7,TRBV7-9,TGTGCCAGCAGCCCCACTAGCGGGAGCGCCTACGAGCAGTACTTC,CASSPTSGSAYEQYF
.,few,TRBJ1-5,TRBV9,TGTGCCAGCAGCGTAGGGCCGTCGAATCAGCCCCAGCATTTT,CASSVGPSNQPQHF
.,.,TRBJ1-1,TRBV6-5,TGTGCCAGCAGTTACAAGGCGGGCGGCACTGAAGCTTTCTTT,CASSYKAGGTEAFF
.,.,TRBJ2-2,TRBV7-6,TGTGCCAGCAGCTCCACCGGGAGGAACACCGGGGAGCTGTTTTTT,CASSSTGRNTGELFF
TRBD1,.,TRBJ1-6,TRBV28,TGTGCCAGCAGAACAGGGGGCGGATCCCATTCACCCCTCCACTTT,CASRTGGGSHSPLHF
TRBD2,.,TRBJ2-1,TRBV6-5,TGTGCCAGCAGTTATTCAGCGGGAGGACTAAACAATGAGCAGTTCTTC,CASSYSAGGLNNEQFF
TRBD1,.,TRBJ1-2,TRBV7-9,TGTGCCAGCAGCTTCGGACAGGGGAAGGGTGGCTACACCTTC,CASSFGQGKGGYTF
.,.,TRBJ1-4,TRBV27,TGTGCCAGCAGTTTCCAGGGTCCGGATAATGAAAAACTGTTTTTT,CASSFQGPDNEKLFF
TRBD1,few,TRBJ1-1,TRBV28,TGTGCCAGCAGTGCTACAGGGGGCGGCACTGAAGCTTTCTTT,CASSATGGGTEAFF
TRBD2,.,TRBJ2-1,TRBV10-3,TGTGCCGCAGGACTAGCGGGAGCAAAGAATGAGCAGTTCTTC,CAAGLAGAKNEQFF
.,.,TRBJ2-6,TRBV28,TGTGCCAGCAGTAGAGCCAGCTTGACACAAAGTCGGGCCAACGTCCTGACTTTC,CASSRASLTQSRANVLTF
.,large,TRBJ2-2,TRBV4-1,TGCGCCAGCAGACCGGGACTCAACACCGGGGAGCTGTTTTTT,CASRPGLNTGELFF
.,.,TRBJ2-3,TRBV5-1,TGCGCCAGCAGCATTTCGACAGGTCCCACAGATACGCAGTATTTT,CASSISTGPTDTQYF
TRBD1,.,TRBJ2-5,TRBV4-1,TGCGCCAGCAGAGACAGGGGGGGAGAGACCCAGTACTTC,CASRDRGGETQYF
.,.,TRBJ2-3,TRBV7-9,TGTGCCAGCAGCTTAGTAGGGCAGGACACAGATACGCAGTCTTCCTTT,CASSLVGQDTDTQSSF
TRBD1,medium-sized,TRBJ1-2,TRBV7-9,TGTGCCAGCAGCTTGGGGGAAGGGGGCGCCTATGGCTACACCTTC,CASSLGEGGAYGYTF
.,.,TRBJ2-1,TRBV7-3,TGTGCCAGCAGACCCACACTAGAGGACAAGGACGAGCAGTTCTTC,CASRPTLEDKDEQFF
.,.,TRBJ2-3,TRBV4-3,TGCGCCAGCAGCCAAGATGGTCCACAGGTCCCAGATACGCAGTATTTT,CASSQDGPQVPDTQYF
.,.,TRBJ2-5,TRBV5-5,TGTGCCAGCAGCTTGGCTCTAGACAGGCAAGAGACCCAGTACTTC,CASSLALDRQETQYF
.,.,TRBJ1-3,TRBV14,TGTGCCAGCAGCCGGGACATACACTCTGGAAACACCATATATTTT,CASSRDIHSGNTIYF
.,.,TRBJ2-5,TRBV14,TGTGCCAGCAGCCACCCGACAATGTACCAAGAGACCCAGTACTTC,CASSHPTMYQETQYF
TRBD2,.,TRBJ2-5,TRBV7-3,TGTGCCAGCAGAGCGGGAGGCGGTGAGACCCAGTACTTC,CASRAGGGETQYF
TRBD2,.,TRBJ2-2,TRBV7-2,TGTGCCAGCAGTTCTAGCGGGAGGACCGGGGAGCTGTTTTTT,CASSSSGRTGELFF
TRBD2,few,TRBJ2-7,TRBV5-1,TGCGCCAGCAGCTCCGGGACTAGCACCCACGAGCAGTACTTC,CASSSGTSTHEQYF
TRBD1,.,TRBJ2-1,TRBV9,TGTGCCAGCAGCTCGACAGGGGCAACCTACAATGAGCAGTTCTTC,CASSSTGATYNEQFF
.,.,TRBJ1-1,TRBV6-6,TGTGCCAGCAGCCGGCGAGGACAGAACACTGAAGCTTTCTTT,CASSRRGQNTEAFF
TRBD2,few,TRBJ2-3,TRBV4-3,TGCGCCAGCAGCCAAGATGCGGGGACTAGCGGGAGGGCGCAGTATTTT,CASSQDAGTSGRAQYF
.,.,TRBJ2-3,TRBV7-8,TGTGCCAGCAGCCTCGGACTGGGTCTAGCAACAGATACGCAGTATTTT,CASSLGLGLATDTQYF
.,.,TRBJ1-6,TRBV6-5,TGTGCCAGCAGTTACGGACTGAGTGTTGCACCCCTCCACTTT,CASSYGLSVAPLHF
TRBD1,few,TRBJ2-1,TRBV4-1,TGCGCCAGCAGCCAACAACCAGACAGGGAATTTGGGAATGAGCAGTTCTTC,CASSQQPDREFGNEQFF
TRBD1,.,TRBJ1-5,TRBV19,TGTGCCAGTAGTATTTTCGGGACAGGGGTGCGACAGCCCCAGCATTTT,CASSIFGTGVRQPQHF
.,.,TRBJ2-2,TRBV21-1,TGTGCCAGCAGCAAGCACACCGGGGAGCTGTTTTTT,CASSKHTGELFF